The present TCR beta chain was sequenced within a study of blood T cell repertoires in COVID-19. The wider study: The analysed material was cDNA or gDNA that came from T cells, B-cell-depleted T cells, or PBMCs.

TCRdb keeps only in-frame clones here, not all; method: immunoSEQ multiplex PCR. The data show around 240,000 clones, approximately 84% seen once. The germline V gene encodes CDR1 MDHEN and CDR2 SYDVKM. V was cut by 6 bases and J by 5 bases, with 7 bases left in between. This CDR3 is 12 amino acids long. The sequence derives from a man aged 40-49 years with acute or convalescent COVID-19. This chain uses TRBV28 with TRBJ2-2; D gene uncertain. Sequencing was done on a sample of peripheral blood. The CDR3 region has the DNA TGTGCCAGCAGGACTTTAACCGGGGAGCTGTTTTTT. As protein: CASRTLTGELFF.